This entry is about one T cell receptor beta chain. Its antigen remains unidentified. Produced via immunoSEQ multiplex PCR; TCRdb's table is partial and in-frame only. Seen here are roughly 15,000 clones, approximately 82% observed once, and the top ten hold around 15%. The germline V gene encodes CDR1 GTSNPN and CDR2 SVGIG (reference sequence). The CDR3 is 12 amino acids. J lost 3 bases, V lost 5 bases, and 1 base had no gene match. The data belong to a study of cytotoxic CD8 clonotypes in ibrutinib-treated CLL. Study-wide findings and caveats: Clonality measured at baseline exceeded age-matched healthy donors, tracking circulating CD8+ T-cell counts. There were few public clonotypes, and on treatment they contracted or stayed stable.

This chain joins TRBV30 and TRBJ1-3; 7 nucleotides line up with TRBD1. This clonotype was obtained from a human donor with chronic lymphocytic leukemia. Source: PBMCs, taken before ibrutinib treatment. The CDR3 loop reads CAWGDSGNTIYF. The CDR3 DNA reads TGTGCCTGGGGGGACAGTGGAAACACCATATATTTT. The full variable domain, with the rest looked up from reference TRBV30 and TRBJ1-3, is SQTIHQWPATLVQPVGSPLSLECTVEGTSNPNLYWYRQAAGRGLQLLFYSVGIGQISSEVPQNLSASRPQDRQFILSSKKLLLSDSGFYLCAWGDSGNTIYFGEGSWLTVV.